This TCR beta chain originates from a study of cytomegalovirus exposure and HLA in healthy donors. The overall study: A subsequent analysis stated that the roughly 130 validation repertoires were run on the same platform as the approximately 710 first-cohort repertoires. Study conclusions and caveats: Reports described diagnosis of cytomegalovirus status by the classifier as highly specific and sensitive. Investigators reported 164 TCR beta chains as tied to cytomegalovirus.

V was clipped by 6 bases and J by 0 bases, with 14 bases between them. The V gene's germline CDR1 is LNHDA and CDR2 SQIVND (reference sequence). The CDR3 extends over 15 amino acids. Comments on this clone: Its specificity is not known.

Sequencing was performed with immunoSEQ multiplex PCR; in TCRdb, only in-frame clones are kept and a portion is missing. Of about 140,000 clones in the sample, approximately 94% were seen once. The approximately 120-subject validation cohort, separate from the roughly 670-subject first cohort, included the donors. The source material was PBMCs. This clonotype originated in a man between 18 and 29 years old in good health and CMV-seropositive. The gene calls are TRBV19 and TRBJ1-1, with TRBD1 as a possible D gene (5 bases). The CDR3 DNA follows: TGTGCCAGTAGGGTGACAGCCGGAATGAACACTGAAGCTTTCTTT. Protein product: CASRVTAGMNTEAFF.